These 10 T cell receptor beta chains originate from one sample sequenced in a study of metastatic and nonmetastatic thyroid tumors. The entire patient cohort was treatment-naive prior to thyroid surgery. MiXCR reprocessed the PCR reads for TCRdb. The sample lists just over 20,000 clones; around 14% were seen once. Material for sequencing was blood. These receptors originate from a female donor with papillary thyroid cancer or a benign thyroid nodule (not recorded which). Some clones in this sample may be carry-over from other donors' samples.

This clone was seen repeatedly, ten times or more. The V and J genes are TRBV11-1 and TRBJ2-2; D is uncertain. CDR1 and CDR2 from the germline V gene are SGHAT and FQDESV (reference sequence). Trimming took off 2 bases at V and 3 bases at J, with 16 bases between the two ends. The CDR3 spans 17 residues. The CDR3 protein is CASSLIIAPADTGELFF. The CDR3 DNA follows: TGTGCCAGCAGCTTAATCATTGCGCCTGCGGACACCGGGGAGCTGTTTTTT.

This clone was detected many times. The chain carries TRBV4-1 and TRBJ1-6, with a weak D call TRBD1 (6 bases). This CDR3 is built from 14 residues. The ends were cut back, 1 base at V and 12 bases at J, with 13 bases in the middle. The germline CDR1 and CDR2 sequences are MGHRA and YSYEKL. The chain's CDR3 is CASSQGGGPRPLHF. CDR3 nucleotides: TGCGCCAGCAGCCAAGGGGGGGGGCCAAGACCCCTCCACTTT.

This clone was picked up a small number of times. The rearrangement joins TRBV18 to TRBJ2-7, with TRBD1 as a possible D gene (5 bases). V lost 2 bases and J lost 2, with 7 bases in between. Looked up from germline, CDR1 is KGHSH and CDR2 is LQKENI. The CDR3 sequence is 13 residues long. The CDR3 spells CASSPVRAYEQYF. CDR3 nucleotide sequence: TGTGCCAGCTCACCAGTCAGGGCCTACGAGCAGTACTTC. Complete variable domain (other parts from reference TRBV18 and TRBJ2-7): NAGVMQNPRHLVRRRGQEARLRCSPMKGHSHVYWYRQLPEEGLKFMVYLQKENIIDESGMPKERFSAEFPKEGPSILRIQQVVRGDSAAYFCASSPVRAYEQYFGPGTRLTVT.

This clone was detected ten times or more. This chain uses TRBV29-1 with TRBJ2-7; TRBD1 matches at 7 bases. The V gene's germline CDR1 is SQVTM and CDR2 ANQGSEA. J gave up 6 bases and V 3 bases, and 5 bases lay outside the gene matches. This CDR3 is built from 12 residues. CDR3 protein: CSVELQGREQYF. The CDR3, as DNA: TGCAGCGTTGAGTTACAGGGGCGCGAGCAGTACTTC.

This clone was detected many times. V gene TRBV5-1 combines with J gene TRBJ2-1; D is possibly TRBD2 (5 bases). CDR3 size: 15 residues. Germline loops: CDR1 SGHRS, CDR2 YFSETQ. V was shortened by 2 bases and J by 7 bases, with 16 bases between the two germline ends. The CDR3: CASSFNVLSGNEQFF. CDR3 in DNA: TGCGCCAGCAGCTTTAACGTGCTTTCGGGGAATGAGCAGTTCTTC.

This clone was counted many times. CDR3 DNA sequence: TGTGCCAGCAGCAGAGGGGCAGGAACAAAGGGGGCAGGACCCCTCCACTTT. This translates into CASSRGAGTKGAGPLHF. This chain uses TRBV9 with TRBJ1-6, with TRBD1 identical over 7 bases. Germline V gene sequence: CDR1 SGDLS, CDR2 YYNGEE. With 4 bases clipped from V and 12 bases from J, the junction kept 19 bases outside the gene matches. The CDR3 covers 17 residues.

The chain links TRBV3-1 to TRBJ2-2; no clear D. The ends were cut back, 2 bases at V and 6 bases at J, with 10 bases in the middle. The CDR3 loop spans 14 amino acids. Germline V gene sequence: CDR1 LGHDT, CDR2 YNNKEL (reference sequence). DNA for the CDR3: TGTGCCAGCAGCCAACGGAGCGCGGCCGGGGAGCTGTTTTTT. Translated: CASSQRSAAGELFF.

In its sample, this clone was seen many times. The CDR3 reads CSDTVPGYGYTF. The CDR3 DNA sequence: TGCAGCGATACCGTCCCAGGCTATGGCTACACCTTC. The chain uses TRBV29-1 and TRBJ1-2; D call uncertain. Per germline, CDR1 SQVTM and CDR2 ANQGSEA. The CDR3 runs to 12 residues. The germline V and J ends were trimmed by 7 bases and 4 bases, with 13 bases remaining between them.

This clone is medium-sized in the sample. This sequence joins TRBV6-4 and TRBJ1-5, with D unresolved. Germline V gene sequence: CDR1 MRHNA, CDR2 SNTAGT. The CDR3 spans 14 residues. The germline V and J ends were trimmed by 3 bases and 6 bases, with 12 bases remaining between them. Here the CDR3 reads CASSDTVGSQPQHF. The CDR3 coding sequence is TGTGCCAGCAGTGATACAGTAGGGAGTCAGCCCCAGCATTTT.

The table lists this clone with a few counts. This sequence joins TRBV28 and TRBJ1-2; TRBD1 aligns across 8 bases. Germline assignment: CDR1 MDHEN and CDR2 SYDVKM. V lost 6 bases, J lost 7 bases, and 10 bases stayed unmatched. This CDR3 comprises 14 residues. CDR3 in DNA: TGTGCCAGCAGCGATACGGACAGGGAGTTTGGCTACACCTTC. This gives the protein CASSDTDREFGYTF.